The present T cell receptor (beta chain) was sequenced within a study of shared clonotypes between healthy human individuals. Whole-study findings and limits: Non-shared clonotypes were found to have lower generation probabilities than the clonotypes that were shared by all four of the sorted-subset donors. Generally, naive subsets came out with larger estimated richness than memory subsets.

Execution of the assay was at deep level. Sorted-subset replicate PCR reactions were performed with 150 to 200 ng DNA, corresponding to roughly 31,000 T cell genomes. Data came from immunoSEQ multiplex PCR; TCRdb stores just in-frame clones and leaves some out. The table includes roughly 2.6 million clones, approximately 90% detected once. A remark on this clone: The target antigen is unknown.

The germline V gene encodes CDR1 LNHDA and CDR2 SQIVND (reference sequence). This CDR3 has 14 amino acids. Deletions cut 1 base from V and 1 base from J, with 7 bases between. Sequenced input: naive CD4+ T cells sorted from blood. Subset here: CD45RA+ positively selected. The chain employs TRBV19 and TRBJ1-1; D is ambiguous. This TCR came from a man in his late teens or twenties in good health. The CDR3 bases are TGTGCCAGTAGTATAGGTCACACGAACACTGAAGCTTTCTTT. It codes for CASSIGHTNTEAFF.